The 29 T cell receptor beta chains presented below share a single source sample, sequenced in a study of shared clonotypes between healthy human individuals. As defined, naive CD8 cells were CD45RO-negative and positively selected for CCR7, with terminally differentiated effector memory CD45RA+ cells excluded. Measured with immunoSEQ multiplex PCR; TCRdb has only the in-frame clones, and not every one. The sample consists of nearly 2 million clones, roughly 94% of them appearing once. Sequencing was performed on naive CD8+ T cells sorted from blood. The receptor source for this set is a man younger than 30 in good health.

The rearrangement uses TRBV7-2 and TRBJ2-3; 12 nucleotides match TRBD2. CDR3 size: 19 residues. Germline V lookup: CDR1 SGHTA, CDR2 FQGNSA. Losses at the gene ends were 5 bases for V and 4 bases for J; bases not matched to a gene: 16. CDR3 nucleotides: TGTGCCAGCAGCCCAGGTCCTAGCGGGAGGGTACGTCCCCCAGATACGCAGTATTTT. It specifies CASSPGPSGRVRPPDTQYF. Using reference TRBV7-2 and TRBJ2-3 for the parts outside the CDR3, the full variable domain is GAGVSQSPSNKVTEKGKDVELRCDPISGHTALYWYRQSLGQGLEFLIYFQGNSAPDKSGLPSDRFSAERTGGSVSTLTIQRTQQEDSAVYLCASSPGPSGRVRPPDTQYFGPGTRLTVL.

V is TRBV7-9 and J is TRBJ2-7; 7 nucleotides match TRBD2. The ends lost 5 bases at V and 0 bases at J; junction bases unmatched: 7. Per germline, CDR1 SEHNR and CDR2 FQNEAQ (reference sequence). This CDR3 is built from 15 residues. CDR3 nucleotides: TGTGCCAGCAGCCCTGACGGGAGGAGCTCCTACGAGCAGTACTTC. Its protein product is CASSPDGRSSYEQYF. The full variable domain, its missing parts supplied by reference TRBV7-9 and TRBJ2-7, is DTGVSQNPRHKITKRGQNVTFRCDPISEHNRLYWYRQTLGQGPEFLTYFQNEAQLEKSRLLSDRFSAERPKGSFSTLEIQRTEQGDSAMYLCASSPDGRSSYEQYFGPGTRLTVT.

Of note for this clone: This sample also contains other DNA sequences that code for the same CDR3. The chain carries TRBV7-9 and TRBJ2-3; no clear D gene. The CDR3 is 14 residues long. CDR1 is SEHNR, CDR2 FQNEAQ, per germline (reference sequence). Trimming shortened V by 1 base and J by 1 base, and 6 bases separated the two germline ends. CDR3 loop: CASSLGPGTDTQYF. The CDR3 DNA is TGTGCCAGCAGCTTAGGTCCAGGCACAGATACGCAGTATTTT.

The chain has TRBV6-5 and TRBJ1-1; D remains ambiguous. This CDR3 is 14 amino acids long. Germline V gives CDR1 MNHEY, CDR2 SVGAGI. V was pared by 4 bases and J by 1 base, with 10 bases between. The CDR3 DNA follows: TGTGCCAGCAGTTCTTACAGAAAGAACACTGAAGCTTTCTTT. Amino acids: CASSSYRKNTEAFF.

The V and J genes are TRBV19 and TRBJ2-7, with D tentatively TRBD2 (6 bases). V was cut by 5 bases and J by 4 bases, with 15 bases left in between. CDR1 LNHDA and CDR2 SQIVND come from the germline V gene (reference sequence). The CDR3 covers 14 residues. CDR3 coding DNA: TGTGCCAGTAGTGCGTCAGTCGGGGGATACGAGCAGTACTTC. As protein: CASSASVGGYEQYF.

This chain's CDR3 is CASSPKAPIGELFF. The DNA for the CDR3 is TGTGCCAGCAGCCCCAAGGCCCCGATCGGGGAGCTGTTTTTT. The rearrangement uses TRBV9 and TRBJ2-2; D remains ambiguous. The CDR3 spans 14 residues. The germline V gene encodes CDR1 SGDLS and CDR2 YYNGEE. V was shortened by 4 bases and J by 7 bases, with 14 bases between the two germline ends.

This clone was picked up one time. The rearrangement uses TRBV27 and TRBJ1-6; a possible D gene is TRBD1 (5 bases). V gave up 1 base and J gave up 8 bases, with 18 bases separating them. CDR1 MNHEY and CDR2 SMNVEV come from the germline V gene (reference sequence). The CDR3 sequence is 17 residues long. DNA of the CDR3: TGTGCCAGCAGTTTATGGGGGGGAAATCTAATAGATTCACCCCTCCACTTT. Translated: CASSLWGGNLIDSPLHF.

The rearrangement joins TRBV11-2 to TRBJ2-7, with TRBD1 identical over 10 bases. The CDR3 runs to 13 residues. The J segment lost 3 bases and the V segment lost 6 bases, leaving 2 bases of the junction unmatched. Germline-derived CDR1 and CDR2 are SGHAT and FQNNGV. This CDR3 reads CASSRDRGYEQYF. CDR3 in DNA: TGTGCCAGCAGTAGGGACAGGGGCTACGAGCAGTACTTC. The variable domain in full, with the rest retrieved from reference TRBV11-2 and TRBJ2-7, is EAGVAQSPRYKIIEKRQSVAFWCNPISGHATLYWYQQILGQGPKLLIQFQNNGVVDDSQLPKDRFSAERLKGVDSTLKIQPAKLEDSAVYLCASSRDRGYEQYFGPGTRLTVT.

This chain uses TRBV5-5 with TRBJ2-7; D remains ambiguous. Trimming took off 0 bases at V and 3 bases at J, with 13 bases between the two ends. This CDR3 has 15 residues. Germline V gene lookup returns CDR1 SGHKS and CDR2 YYEKEE (reference sequence). DNA of the CDR3: TGTGCCAGCAGCTTGGTGGCAGTCCCAGGCTACGAGCAGTACTTC. The encoded protein is CASSLVAVPGYEQYF.

CDR3 sequence (DNA): TGTGCCAGCAGCTTAGAGTCGACGGGAAATGAGCAGTTCTTC. Protein: CASSLESTGNEQFF. This chain joins TRBV7-6 and TRBJ2-1, with D possibly TRBD2 on 5 matching bases. The CDR3 has 14 amino acids. Per the germline V gene, CDR1 is SGHVS and CDR2 is FNYEAQ. V was shortened by 1 base and J by 7 bases, with 11 bases between the two germline ends.

The CDR3 sequence is CASKGGNSYEQYF. The CDR3 nucleotides read TGTGCCAGCAAGGGGGGGAACTCCTACGAGCAGTACTTC. The J gene is TRBJ2-7, the V gene TRBV6-1; perhaps TRBD2 as D (7 bases). Germline V gene lookup returns CDR1 MNHNS and CDR2 SASEGT. V was trimmed by 7 bases and J by 0 bases, leaving 10 bases between them. This CDR3 comprises 13 residues.

The chain employs TRBV10-2 and TRBJ1-4, with D perhaps TRBD1 (6 bases). Germline V gene lookup returns CDR1 WSHSY and CDR2 SAAADI. The CDR3 runs 13 residues. Trimming cost V 6 bases and J 6 bases, with 11 bases left between them. CDR3 sequence reads: CASRAGVYEKLFF. The CDR3 region has the DNA TGCGCCAGCAGAGCAGGGGTTTATGAAAAACTGTTTTTT.

This clone occurred a few times. The gene calls are TRBV19 and TRBJ1-6; 8 bases line up with TRBD1. The CDR3 sequence is 13 residues long. Losses at the gene ends were 10 bases for V and 5 bases for J; bases not matched to a gene: 4. The germline gives CDR1 LNHDA, CDR2 SQIVND (reference sequence). CDR3 region: CATTTGDNSPLHF. CDR3 nucleotides: TGTGCCACTACGACAGGGGATAATTCACCCCTCCACTTT. Filled out from reference TRBV19 and TRBJ1-6, the complete variable domain reads DGGITQSPKYLFRKEGQNVTLSCEQNLNHDAMYWYRQDPGQGLRLIYYSQIVNDFQKGDIAEGYSVSREKKESFPLTVTSAQKNPTAFYLCATTTGDNSPLHFGNGTRLTVT.

Remarks on this clone: The same CDR3 is also encoded by other DNA sequences in this sample. The chain employs TRBV6-5 and TRBJ2-1; 13 bases align to TRBD2. Germline V gene sequence: CDR1 MNHEY, CDR2 SVGAGI. CDR3 size: 15 residues. The J segment lost 4 bases and the V segment lost 5 bases, leaving 2 bases of the junction unmatched. The CDR3 here is CASSLLAGGYNEQFF. The CDR3 coding sequence is TGTGCCAGCAGTCTACTAGCGGGAGGGTACAATGAGCAGTTCTTC.

The J gene is TRBJ2-2, the V gene TRBV27; no firm D call. CDR1 and CDR2 from the germline V gene are MNHEY and SMNVEV (reference sequence). The CDR3 contains 15 residues. The V end was cut by 6 bases, the J end by 1 base, with 12 bases between. The CDR3 DNA reads TGTGCCAGCAGCTCGGCCAGTGGGAACACCGGGGAGCTGTTTTTT. Its protein product is CASSSASGNTGELFF.

The chain uses TRBV11-2 and TRBJ2-3; no clear D gene. V lost 5 bases, J lost 4 bases, and 13 bases lay in between. Germline-derived CDR1 and CDR2 are SGHAT and FQNNGV. CDR3 length: 14 residues. CDR3 in DNA: TGTGCCAGCAGCGAGCTTCGGGTCTCAGATACGCAGTATTTT. Translated, it gives CASSELRVSDTQYF.

The V call is TRBV28, the J call TRBJ2-7, with D possibly TRBD2 on 5 matching bases. CDR3 size: 13 residues. Germline CDR1 and CDR2: MDHEN and SYDVKM. V lost 8 bases to trimming and J lost 3 bases, with 14 bases between them. The CDR3 sequence: CASQTGEHYEQYF. Here the CDR3 DNA reads TGTGCCAGCCAGACCGGGGAGCACTACGAGCAGTACTTC.

J is TRBJ2-7 and V is TRBV28, with D possibly being TRBD1 (6 bases). The V end lost 5 bases, the J end lost 9 bases, and 20 bases lay between the germline ends. The CDR3 is made up of 14 amino acids. CDR1 MDHEN and CDR2 SYDVKM come from the germline V gene. CDR3 in DNA: TGTGCCAGCAGTCCCCGGGACAACCATCAAAGGCAGTACTTC. This gives the protein CASSPRDNHQRQYF.

The chain combines TRBV5-1 with TRBJ2-7; D is ambiguous. There are 12 residues in the CDR3. V was cut by 0 bases and J by 6 bases, with 7 bases left in between. Germline values: CDR1 SGHRS, CDR2 YFSETQ. The DNA of the CDR3 is TGCGCCAGCAGCTTGGCCATGGGCGAGCAGTACTTC. Its translation is CASSLAMGEQYF. The whole variable domain, filled in from reference TRBV5-1 and TRBJ2-7, reads KAGVTQTPRYLIKTRGQQVTLSCSPISGHRSVSWYQQTPGQGLQFLFEYFSETQRNKGNFPGRFSGRQFSNSRSEMNVSTLELGDSALYLCASSLAMGEQYFGPGTRLTVT.

Comment on this clone: Other DNA variants within this sample encode the same CDR3. J is TRBJ2-3 and V is TRBV27; D remains unclear. CDR1 is MNHEY, CDR2 SMNVEV, per germline (reference sequence). The CDR3 covers 10 residues. Trimming removed 11 bases at V and 6 bases at J, with 9 bases between. The CDR3 DNA follows: TGTGCCTCATCCAGTGATACGCAGTATTTT. This gives the protein CASSSDTQYF.

V is TRBV13 and J is TRBJ2-1, with 14 bases fitting TRBD2. CDR3 length: 18 amino acids. Unmatched junction bases numbered 13, after V lost 3 bases and J lost 9 bases. Looked up from germline, CDR1 is PRHDT and CDR2 is FYEKMQ (reference sequence). CDR3 DNA sequence: TGTGCCAGCAGCTTGGGACTAGCGGGAGTTAGCGGCCGCGGTGAGCAGTTCTTC. Translated: CASSLGLAGVSGRGEQFF.

This chain links TRBV28 with TRBJ2-7, with 9 positions matching TRBD2. The germline V gene encodes CDR1 MDHEN and CDR2 SYDVKM. The CDR3 covers 17 residues. V trimming: 4 bases; J trimming: 0 bases; junction bases outside the gene matches: 10. The DNA for the CDR3 is TGTGCCAGCAGTTCACGGACTAGCGTCCTGAGCTCCTACGAGCAGTACTTC. This translates into CASSSRTSVLSSYEQYF. Together with reference TRBV28 and TRBJ2-7, the CDR3 gives the full variable domain: DVKVTQSSRYLVKRTGEKVFLECVQDMDHENMFWYRQDPGLGLRLIYFSYDVKMKEKGDIPEGYSVSREKKERFSLILESASTNQTSMYLCASSSRTSVLSSYEQYFGPGTRLTVT.

This clone has more than one count but fewer than ten. Distinct nucleotide sequences in the sample also encode this CDR3. The chain is built from TRBV27 and TRBJ2-3; D ambiguous. V was cut by 6 bases and J by 0 bases, with 4 bases left in between. CDR3 size: 12 residues. Germline loops: CDR1 MNHEY, CDR2 SMNVEV (reference sequence). The CDR3 loop is CASRGSTDTQYF. The CDR3 region has the DNA TGTGCCAGCAGGGGGAGCACAGATACGCAGTATTTT.

V and J are TRBV7-9 and TRBJ2-1, with 7 bases aligning to TRBD2. V shed 5 bases and J 5 bases; nucleotides not matched to a gene: 9. The CDR3 spans 15 residues. Looked up from germline, CDR1 is SEHNR and CDR2 is FQNEAQ (reference sequence). DNA for the CDR3: TGTGCCAGCAGCCAGAGGTGGGAGGGGAACAATGAGCAGTTCTTC. Encoded protein: CASSQRWEGNNEQFF.

On this clone itself: Other DNA sequences within the sample encode an identical CDR3. This chain connects TRBV13 to TRBJ1-4; tentative D call: TRBD1 (6 bases). The germline CDR1 and CDR2 sequences are PRHDT and FYEKMQ (reference sequence). V shed 4 bases and J shed 0 bases, with 9 bases lying between them. The CDR3 runs 15 residues. The CDR3 sequence: CASSSEGATNEKLFF. CDR3 nucleotides: TGTGCCAGCAGCTCCGAGGGGGCAACTAATGAAAAACTGTTTTTT.

Of note for this clone: Other DNA variants within this sample encode the same CDR3. The chain has TRBV6-5 and TRBJ2-5; D is ambiguous. Germline V gives CDR1 MNHEY, CDR2 SVGAGI. This CDR3 comprises 14 residues. Trimming pared 2 bases from V and 1 base from J, leaving 8 bases between. The CDR3, as DNA: TGTGCCAGCAGTTACGGCAGCCTCCAAGAGACCCAGTACTTC. It codes for CASSYGSLQETQYF.

This sequence joins TRBV28 and TRBJ1-2; D remains ambiguous. Trimming left V 2 bases short and J 0 bases short, with 7 bases between. Per the germline V gene, CDR1 is MDHEN and CDR2 is SYDVKM. This CDR3 contains 14 residues. CDR3 amino acids: CASSLTTSNYGYTF. CDR3 nucleotide sequence: TGTGCCAGCAGTTTAACGACTTCTAACTATGGCTACACCTTC.

The chain couples TRBV6-5 to TRBJ2-5; D gene ambiguous. The length of the CDR3 is 15 residues. Germline V CDR1 and CDR2: MNHEY, SVGAGI. The V end lost 6 bases, the J end lost 5 bases, and 19 bases lay between the germline ends. This CDR3 is CASSRTSDIGETQYF. The CDR3 DNA follows: TGTGCCAGCAGCCGCACATCAGATATTGGGGAGACCCAGTACTTC.

This chain joins TRBV19 and TRBJ2-7; possibly TRBD1 for D (5 bases). The CDR3 extends over 15 amino acids. The V gene lost 6 bases and the J gene lost 0 bases, with 15 bases spanning the gap. The germline CDR1 and CDR2 sequences are LNHDA and SQIVND (reference sequence). The CDR3 region has the DNA TGTGCCAGTAGCTCGACAGTATCAAGCTCCTACGAGCAGTACTTC. This translates into CASSSTVSSSYEQYF.